This TCR beta chain was captured in a study of CD8+ T cells in alopecia areata. The wider study: A 6-month period off drug followed tofacitinib, which lasted 6 to 18 months.

RNA, once extracted, was reverse transcribed into cDNA for use as the sequencing template. The protocol was immunoSEQ multiplex PCR, while the TCRdb copy is restricted to in-frame clones and leaves out a portion. The sample has 150,000 to 200,000 clones, less than 70% seen once. As to treatment: oral pan-JAK inhibitor, 5-10 mg twice daily. Whole-study findings and limits: Only a single nonresponder existed, so baseline CD8+ expansion links stay unclear.

The CDR3 length is 16 residues. This clone has just a few counts. Its antigen is undetermined. The sequence derives from a human donor with alopecia areata. The gene calls are TRBV21-1 and TRBJ2-1; the table's D call TRBD1 went unverified against the DNA. TRBV21-1 is shown as a pseudogene. Sample: CD4+ T cells sorted from blood, taken at week 4, from a patient treated with tofacitinib. In DNA, the CDR3 is TGTGCCAGCAGCAAAGGGGCAGGGGAGTATTACAATGAGCAGTTCTTC. This codes for CASSKGAGEYYNEQFF.